This TCR beta chain comes out of a study of blood T cells in healthy people across ages. Together with a sample-barcoded 5' primer, a J-beta primer mix was included in a second PCR lasting roughly 6 to 12 cycles. TCRdb fed the 5' RACE reads into MiXCR, producing one record per CDR3 protein. The sample contains approximately 1.5 million distinct CDR3 sequences, 40% to 45% of which appear only once. The junction had 9 bases not matched to a gene; V was cut back by 6 bases and J by 5 bases. Germline V gene sequence: CDR1 MNHEY, CDR2 SMNVEV (reference sequence). CDR3 size: 14 residues. Study-wide points: Fewer expanded clones and more diversity marked long-lived versus aged donors. The study could not conclusively compare naive and antigen-experienced cells, given its unsorted PBMCs.

This clonotype was recorded a few times. Its antigen is unknown. The authors extracted at least 6 micrograms of total RNA per sample. The clonotype originates from a woman aged 18-29 years in good health. The J gene is TRBJ1-1, the V gene TRBV27; 7 bases are shared with TRBD1. Sequencing was performed on blood. CDR3 nucleotides: TGTGCCAGCAGGAGGGACAGAGGTGGTACTGAAGCTTTCTTT. Translation gives CASRRDRGGTEAFF.